The next 5 T cell receptor beta chains were all read from a single sample in a study of T cell responses to AZD1222 COVID-19 vaccine. Libraries were prepared by immunoSEQ multiplex PCR; TCRdb keeps only in-frame clonotypes and omits some of them. The table shows 90,000 to 95,000 clones, with over 75% occurring only once. The sequencing here drew on peripheral blood, taken on day 0 of AZD1222 vaccination. Receptors were obtained from an adult in good health.

This clone showed up just once. This chain's CDR3 is CASSTEMWGQPQHF. CDR3 nucleotides: TGTGCCAGTAGTACCGAAATGTGGGGGCAGCCCCAGCATTTT. The V call is TRBV19, the J call TRBJ1-5, with D possibly TRBD1 on 5 matching bases. CDR3 length: 14 amino acids. V lost 4 bases and J 7 bases, leaving 14 bases between the germline ends. Per germline, CDR1 LNHDA and CDR2 SQIVND (reference sequence).

V and J are TRBV6-4 and TRBJ2-1; D is undetermined. V dropped 0 bases and J dropped 1 base, with 7 bases sitting between them. Germline V gene lookup returns CDR1 MRHNA and CDR2 SNTAGT. The CDR3 sequence is 15 residues long. The CDR3 DNA reads TGTGCCAGCAGTGACTCAGTCGGTTCCTACAATGAGCAGTTCTTC. It yields the protein CASSDSVGSYNEQFF.

This clone has only one observation. This chain links TRBV7-2 with TRBJ1-4, with TRBD1 as a possible D gene (6 bases). Germline assignment: CDR1 SGHTA and CDR2 FQGNSA. V was shortened by 8 bases and J by 7 bases, with 17 bases between the two germline ends. This CDR3 region has 14 residues. The CDR3 protein is CASARGQGGEKLFF. The CDR3 DNA is TGTGCCAGCGCACGGGGGCAGGGAGGTGAAAAACTGTTTTTT.

This sequence joins TRBV4-3 and TRBJ2-2; D is undetermined. The CDR3 totals 15 residues. The V gene's germline CDR1 is LGHNA and CDR2 YSLEER. The ends were cut back, 0 bases at V and 6 bases at J, with 11 bases in the middle. Written as DNA, the CDR3 is TGCGCCAGCAGCCAAGATTGGGGTTTTCCCGGGGAGCTGTTTTTT. Encoded protein: CASSQDWGFPGELFF.

The V call is TRBV7-3, the J call TRBJ1-1; D is possibly TRBD1 (6 bases). The germline gives CDR1 SGHTA, CDR2 FQGTGA. CDR3 size: 14 residues. The V and J ends lost 0 bases and 1 base respectively, with 6 bases between them. This CDR3 is CASSLTGGNTEAFF. CDR3 DNA sequence: TGTGCCAGCAGCTTAACAGGGGGGAACACTGAAGCTTTCTTT.